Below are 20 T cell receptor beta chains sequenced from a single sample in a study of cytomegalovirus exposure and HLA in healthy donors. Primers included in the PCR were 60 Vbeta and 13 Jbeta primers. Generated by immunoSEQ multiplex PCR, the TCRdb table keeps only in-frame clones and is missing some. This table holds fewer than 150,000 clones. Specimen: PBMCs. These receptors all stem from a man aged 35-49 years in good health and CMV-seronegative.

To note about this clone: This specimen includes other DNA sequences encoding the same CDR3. The DNA for the CDR3 is TGTGCCAGCAGTTACTCAGGGGGCTCTGGGGCCAACGTCCTGACTTTC. This translates into CASSYSGGSGANVLTF. The chain recombines TRBV6-5 with TRBJ2-6; D is perhaps TRBD1 (6 bases). The CDR3 sequence is 16 residues long. In germline, CDR1 is MNHEY, CDR2 SVGAGI. The V gene lost 0 bases and the J gene lost 0 bases, with 6 bases spanning the gap.

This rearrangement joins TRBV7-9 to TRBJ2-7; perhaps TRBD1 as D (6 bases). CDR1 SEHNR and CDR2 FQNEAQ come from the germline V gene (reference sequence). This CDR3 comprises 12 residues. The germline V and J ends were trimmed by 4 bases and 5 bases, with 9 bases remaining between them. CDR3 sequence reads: CASSYTGNEQYF. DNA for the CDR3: TGTGCCAGCAGCTATACAGGGAACGAGCAGTACTTC.

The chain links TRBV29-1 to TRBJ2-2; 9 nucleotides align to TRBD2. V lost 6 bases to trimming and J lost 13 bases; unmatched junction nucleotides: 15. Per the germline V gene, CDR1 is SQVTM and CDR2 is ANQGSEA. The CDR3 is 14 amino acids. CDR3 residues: CSVTPTGGGARLFF. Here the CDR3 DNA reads TGCAGCGTGACCCCTACGGGCGGGGGGGCTCGGCTGTTTTTT.

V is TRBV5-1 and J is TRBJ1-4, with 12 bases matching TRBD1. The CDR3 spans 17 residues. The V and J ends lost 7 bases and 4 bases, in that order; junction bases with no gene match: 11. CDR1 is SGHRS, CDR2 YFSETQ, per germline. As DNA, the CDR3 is TGCGCCAGCGGAAGGGGACAGGGGGCGTCGGGTAATGAAAAACTGTTTTTT. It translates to CASGRGQGASGNEKLFF. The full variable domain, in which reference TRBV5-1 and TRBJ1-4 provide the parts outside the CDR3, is KAGVTQTPRYLIKTRGQQVTLSCSPISGHRSVSWYQQTPGQGLQFLFEYFSETQRNKGNFPGRFSGRQFSNSRSEMNVSTLELGDSALYLCASGRGQGASGNEKLFFGSGTQLSVL.

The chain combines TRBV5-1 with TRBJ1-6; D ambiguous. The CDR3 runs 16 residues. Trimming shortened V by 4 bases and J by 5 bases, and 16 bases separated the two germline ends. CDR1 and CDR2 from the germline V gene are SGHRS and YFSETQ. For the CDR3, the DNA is TGCGCCAGCAGCCCTTTTCCGATTCAGGATAATTCACCCCTCCACTTT. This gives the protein CASSPFPIQDNSPLHF.

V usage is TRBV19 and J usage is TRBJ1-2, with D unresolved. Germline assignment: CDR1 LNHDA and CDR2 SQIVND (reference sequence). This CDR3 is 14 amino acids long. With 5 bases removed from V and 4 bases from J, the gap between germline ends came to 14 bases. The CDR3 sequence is CASSQEGNFYGYTF. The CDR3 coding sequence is TGTGCCAGTAGTCAGGAGGGAAATTTCTATGGCTACACCTTC.

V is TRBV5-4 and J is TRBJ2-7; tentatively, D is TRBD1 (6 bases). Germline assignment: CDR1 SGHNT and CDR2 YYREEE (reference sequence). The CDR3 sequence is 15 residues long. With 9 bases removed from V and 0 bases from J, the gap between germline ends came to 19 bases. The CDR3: CAISHRDINSYEQYF. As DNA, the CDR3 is TGTGCCATATCCCACCGGGACATTAACTCCTACGAGCAGTACTTC.

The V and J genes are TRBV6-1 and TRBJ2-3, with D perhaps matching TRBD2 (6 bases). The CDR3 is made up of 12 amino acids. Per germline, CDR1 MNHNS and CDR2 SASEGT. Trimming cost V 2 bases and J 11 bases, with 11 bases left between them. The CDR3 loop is CASSEHGGGQYF. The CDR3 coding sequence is TGTGCCAGCAGTGAACACGGGGGAGGGCAGTATTTT.

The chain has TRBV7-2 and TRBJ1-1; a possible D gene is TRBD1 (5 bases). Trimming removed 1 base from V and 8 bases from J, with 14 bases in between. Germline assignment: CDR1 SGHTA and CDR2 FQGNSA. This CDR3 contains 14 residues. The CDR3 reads CASSLDWGVGEAFF. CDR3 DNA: TGTGCCAGCAGCTTAGATTGGGGGGTTGGAGAAGCTTTCTTT.

The CDR3 nucleotides are TGTGCCAGCAGCTTAGGACAGTATGGCTACACCTTC. Translated: CASSLGQYGYTF. The rearrangement joins TRBV7-9 to TRBJ1-2; D might be TRBD1 (5 bases). The CDR3 sequence is 12 residues long. Trimming took off 1 base at V and 5 bases at J, with 5 bases between the two ends. Germline V gives CDR1 SEHNR, CDR2 FQNEAQ (reference sequence).

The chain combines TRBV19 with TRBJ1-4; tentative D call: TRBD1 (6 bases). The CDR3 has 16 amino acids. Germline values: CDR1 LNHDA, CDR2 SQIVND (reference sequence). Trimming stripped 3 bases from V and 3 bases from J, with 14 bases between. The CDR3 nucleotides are TGTGCCAGTAGTATGGGTAGGCGGACAGCTAATGAAAAACTGTTTTTT. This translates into CASSMGRRTANEKLFF.

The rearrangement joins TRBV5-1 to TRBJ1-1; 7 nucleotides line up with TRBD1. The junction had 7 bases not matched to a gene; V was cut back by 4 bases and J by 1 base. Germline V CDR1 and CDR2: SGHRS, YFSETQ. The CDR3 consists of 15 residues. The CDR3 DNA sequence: TGCGCCAGCAGCGGCTTGCAGGGGGGGAACACTGAAGCTTTCTTT. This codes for CASSGLQGGNTEAFF.

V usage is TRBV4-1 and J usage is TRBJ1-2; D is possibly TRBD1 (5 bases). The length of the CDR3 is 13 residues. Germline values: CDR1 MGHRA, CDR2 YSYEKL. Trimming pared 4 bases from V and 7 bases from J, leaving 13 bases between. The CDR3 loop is CASSRGDASGYTF. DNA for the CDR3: TGCGCCAGCAGCCGGGGGGACGCAAGTGGCTACACCTTC.

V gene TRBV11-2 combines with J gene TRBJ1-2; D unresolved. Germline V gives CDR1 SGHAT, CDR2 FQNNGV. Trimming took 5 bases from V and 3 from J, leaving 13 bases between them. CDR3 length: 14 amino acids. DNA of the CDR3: TGTGCCAGCAGCGAGGATCCAGAGGACTATGGCTACACCTTC. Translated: CASSEDPEDYGYTF.

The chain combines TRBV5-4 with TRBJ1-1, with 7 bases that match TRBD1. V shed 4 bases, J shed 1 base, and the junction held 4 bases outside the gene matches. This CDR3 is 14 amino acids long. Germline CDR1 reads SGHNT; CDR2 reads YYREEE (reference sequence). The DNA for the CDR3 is TGTGCCAGCAGCCGTGGACAGGCGAACACTGAAGCTTTCTTT. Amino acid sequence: CASSRGQANTEAFF.

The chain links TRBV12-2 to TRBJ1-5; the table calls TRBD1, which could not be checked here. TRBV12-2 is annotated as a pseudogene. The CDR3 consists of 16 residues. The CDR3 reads CASRLVDRGYNQPQHF. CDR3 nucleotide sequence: TGTGCAAGTCGCTTAGTCGACAGGGGATATAATCAGCCCCAGCATTTT.

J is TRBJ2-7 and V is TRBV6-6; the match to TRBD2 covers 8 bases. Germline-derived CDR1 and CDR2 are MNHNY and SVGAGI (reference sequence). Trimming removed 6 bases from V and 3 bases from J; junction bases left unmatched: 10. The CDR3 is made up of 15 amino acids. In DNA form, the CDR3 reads TGTGCCAGCAGCTGGGTGGCGGGGGGACTCTACGAGCAGTACTTC. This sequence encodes CASSWVAGGLYEQYF.

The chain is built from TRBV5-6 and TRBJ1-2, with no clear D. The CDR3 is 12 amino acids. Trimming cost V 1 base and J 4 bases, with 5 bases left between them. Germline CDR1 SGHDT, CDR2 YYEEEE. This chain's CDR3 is CASSLNFYGYTF. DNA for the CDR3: TGTGCCAGCAGCTTGAACTTCTATGGCTACACCTTC.

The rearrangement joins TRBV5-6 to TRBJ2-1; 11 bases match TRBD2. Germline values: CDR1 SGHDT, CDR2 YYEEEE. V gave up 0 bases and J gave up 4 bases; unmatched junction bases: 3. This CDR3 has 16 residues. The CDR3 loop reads CASSLVGTSGYNEQFF. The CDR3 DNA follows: TGTGCCAGCAGCTTGGTAGGGACTAGCGGATACAATGAGCAGTTCTTC.

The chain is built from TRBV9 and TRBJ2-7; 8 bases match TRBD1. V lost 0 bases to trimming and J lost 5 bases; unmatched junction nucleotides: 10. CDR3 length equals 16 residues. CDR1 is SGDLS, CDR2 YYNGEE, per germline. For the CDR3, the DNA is TGTGCCAGCAGCGTAGGTCCCAGGGGGCGCGTCGACGAGCAGTACTTC. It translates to CASSVGPRGRVDEQYF.